The 30 T cell receptor beta chains reported below all come from one sample, sequenced in a study of blood T cells in healthy people across ages. A second PCR, run for about 7 to 11 cycles, used a sample-barcoded 5' primer plus a J-beta primer mix. TCRdb recomputed calls from the 5' RACE reads with MiXCR, one row per CDR3 protein. The sample comprises hundreds of thousands of distinct CDR3 sequences, 45% to 60% of which are singletons, and 13% rests with the top ten. The specimen was blood. All receptors come from a woman aged 80 or over in good health.

The V call is TRBV27, the J call TRBJ2-5; D not certain. TRBJ2-7 matches the DNA end more closely, so the J call is doubtful. The CDR3 has 16 amino acids. Per the germline V gene, CDR1 is MNHEY and CDR2 is SMNVEV (reference sequence). CDR3 sequence: CASSLSLNRAAYEQYF. Written as DNA, the CDR3 is TGTGCCAGCAGTTTATCGTTGAATAGGGCAGCCTACGAGCAGTACTTC.

The chain is built from TRBV5-1 and TRBJ1-1; D call uncertain. In germline, CDR1 is SGHRS, CDR2 YFSETQ. The CDR3 spans 12 residues. V lost 3 bases and J 6 bases, leaving 9 bases between the germline ends. This CDR3 reads CASSSLGPEAFF. DNA for the CDR3: TGCGCCAGCAGCTCCCTAGGCCCTGAAGCTTTCTTT.

The chain employs TRBV12-3 or TRBV12-4 and TRBJ1-2; tentatively, D is TRBD1 (5 bases). Trimming cost V 3 bases and J 8 bases, with 22 bases left between them. This CDR3 has 16 amino acids. The CDR3 DNA reads as TGTGCCAGCAGTTTTTCAGCGACAGCAAGAGCACAGGGCTACACCTTC. This gives the protein CASSFSATARAQGYTF.

The chain recombines TRBV20-1 with TRBJ2-5; D is possibly TRBD2 (6 bases). The CDR3 length is 16 residues. The germline gives CDR1 DFQATT, CDR2 SNEGSKA (reference sequence). The V end lost 4 bases, the J end lost 11 bases, and 29 bases lay between the germline ends. CDR3 sequence: CSAKTPSANSYNEQYF. For the CDR3, the DNA is TGCAGTGCTAAAACTCCTAGCGCGAACTCCTACAATGAGCAGTACTTC.

This clonotype has just a few counts. The CDR3 nucleotides are TGTGCCAGCAGCAAAAATATACGGGGAGCGGGTCGATACGAGCAGTACTTC. Residues: CASSKNIRGAGRYEQYF. The V and J genes are TRBV21-1 and TRBJ2-7; no DNA check was done on the table's D call, TRBD2. TRBV21-1 is a recognized pseudogene. This CDR3 contains 17 residues.

This clonotype was observed many times. V and J are TRBV20-1 and TRBJ2-3; 7 nucleotides agree with TRBD1. After removal of 0 bases from V and 4 bases from J, the junction contained 4 bases not matched to a gene. Germline assignment: CDR1 DFQATT and CDR2 SNEGSKA (reference sequence). This CDR3 spans 14 amino acids. The CDR3 protein is CSARDLQGADTQYF. CDR3 nucleotide sequence: TGCAGTGCTAGAGATCTCCAGGGGGCAGATACGCAGTATTTT.

This chain joins TRBV6-2 or TRBV6-3 and TRBJ1-4; D is perhaps TRBD1 (5 bases). V was pared by 8 bases and J by 0 bases, with 19 bases between. The CDR3 has 17 amino acids. Germline V gene sequence: CDR1 MNHEY, CDR2 SVGEGT. The CDR3 reads CASAPQARYATNEKLFF. As DNA, the CDR3 is TGTGCCAGCGCCCCACAGGCGAGATATGCAACTAATGAAAAACTGTTTTTT.

This rearrangement joins TRBV29-1 to TRBJ2-2; TRBD2 matches at 12 bases. V lost 7 bases to trimming and J lost 2 bases; unmatched junction nucleotides: 2. The CDR3 is 14 amino acids. Germline CDR1 reads SQVTM; CDR2 reads ANQGSEA. CDR3 sequence: CSGLAGVNTGELFF. In DNA form, the CDR3 reads TGCAGCGGACTAGCGGGGGTAAACACCGGGGAGCTGTTTTTT.

Concerning this clonotype itself: An end of the junction differs from the germline gene, which may be a read error. The chain carries TRBV6-4 and TRBJ2-1, with 13 bases that match TRBD2. The CDR3 covers 16 residues. The germline V gene has CDR1 MRHNA and CDR2 SNTAGT. For the CDR3, the DNA is TGTGCCGGCAGTGACACGGGGACTAGCGGGATGGATGAGCAGTTCTTC. Its protein product is CAGSDTGTSGMDEQFF.

This sequence joins TRBV20-1 and TRBJ2-5, with D tentatively TRBD1 (5 bases). Trimming pared 1 base from V and 0 bases from J, leaving 9 bases between. The CDR3 runs 14 residues. Germline assignment: CDR1 DFQATT and CDR2 SNEGSKA (reference sequence). The DNA for the CDR3 is TGCAGTGCTAGAGGGGGCTGGTACCAAGAGACCCAGTACTTC. Its protein is CSARGGWYQETQYF.

The CDR3 here is CASSHPGQGSNEQYF. CDR3 in DNA: TGTGCCAGCAGTCACCCCGGACAGGGCTCGAACGAGCAGTACTTC. The V call is TRBV2, the J call TRBJ2-4, with 8 bases that match TRBD1. The J call is uncertain, as TRBJ2-7 better fits the DNA end. The CDR3 sequence is 15 residues long. Per germline, CDR1 SNHLY and CDR2 FYNNEI.

The rearrangement links TRBV6-6 to TRBJ1-2; the D is unclear. The ends were cut back, 6 bases at V and 3 bases at J, with 14 bases in the middle. CDR3 length: 14 amino acids. Germline V gene data show CDR1 as MNHNY and CDR2 as SVGAGI (reference sequence). CDR3 protein: CASRYEGRYYGYTF. The CDR3, as DNA: TGTGCCAGCAGGTACGAGGGTCGCTACTATGGCTACACCTTC.

This sequence joins TRBV20-1 and TRBJ1-6, with D possibly being TRBD1 (6 bases). V lost 8 bases, J lost 5 bases, and 16 bases lay in between. This CDR3 has 14 residues. Per the germline V gene, CDR1 is DFQATT and CDR2 is SNEGSKA (reference sequence). The CDR3 DNA sequence: TGCAGTATCCCGACACAGGGAAATAATTCACCCCTCCACTTT. Its translation: CSIPTQGNNSPLHF.

The chain employs TRBV7-6 and TRBJ1-1; D remains ambiguous. Between the trimmed V and J ends, which lost 5 bases and 0 bases, there was a span of 22 bases. Per the germline V gene, CDR1 is SGHVS and CDR2 is FNYEAQ. CDR3 length equals 18 residues. In DNA form, the CDR3 reads TGTGCCAGCAGCCCGACTAATCTGCCGCGACACCTGAACACTGAAGCTTTCTTT. It yields the protein CASSPTNLPRHLNTEAFF.

This clonotype has at least ten counts. The chain is built from TRBV5-1 and TRBJ2-5, with TRBD2 matching over 11 bases. CDR1 is SGHRS and CDR2 is YFSETQ in the germline V gene. The CDR3 has 14 amino acids. V shed 3 bases, J shed 7 bases, and the junction held 5 bases outside the gene matches. The DNA of the CDR3 is TGCGCCAGCAGCTGGACTAGCGGGTGGAGGACCCAGTACTTC. Protein: CASSWTSGWRTQYF.

A remark on this clonotype: This may arise from a read error, as a much more abundant clone is one base away. This chain joins TRBV24-1 and TRBJ2-1; D is unclear. Looked up from germline, CDR1 is KGHDR and CDR2 is SFDVKD. CDR3 size: 15 residues. V lost 5 bases to trimming and J lost 5 bases, with 15 bases between them. As DNA, the CDR3 is TGTGCCACCAGTGGGAGTAGTAGACAAAACAATGAGCAGTTCTTC. Residues: CATSGSSRQNNEQFF.

The chain combines TRBV21-1 with TRBJ2-6; TRBD1 was called by the table and not checked on the DNA. TRBV21-1 is flagged as a pseudogene. This CDR3 region has 19 residues. CDR3 sequence reads: CASSKEITDRPRGANVLTF. In nucleotides, the CDR3 is TGTGCCAGCAGCAAAGAAATTACCGACAGGCCGCGGGGGGCCAACGTCCTGACTTTC.

The gene calls are TRBV9 and TRBJ2-2; D possibly matches TRBD1 or TRBD2 (5 bases each). There are 14 residues in the CDR3. V lost 1 base to trimming and J lost 8 bases, with 12 bases between them. Looked up from germline, CDR1 is SGDLS and CDR2 is YYNGEE. The CDR3 region has the DNA TGTGCCAGCAGCGTATGGGGGAGTCAGGGGGAGCTGTTTTTT. Its protein product is CASSVWGSQGELFF. Full variable domain (remainder filled in from reference TRBV9 and TRBJ2-2): DSGVTQTPKHLITATGQRVTLRCSPRSGDLSVYWYQQSLDQGLQFLIQYYNGEERAKGNILERFSAQQFPDLHSELNLSSLELGDSALYFCASSVWGSQGELFFGEGSRLTVL.

To note about this clonotype: A much more abundant neighbour one base away suggests this may be a read error. The rearrangement links TRBV5-1 to TRBJ2-1, with 9 positions matching TRBD1. The CDR3 contains 15 residues. Per germline, CDR1 SGHRS and CDR2 YFSETQ. The CDR3 reads CAGSLGDRDYNEQFF. In nucleotides, the CDR3 is TGCGCCGGCAGCTTGGGGGACAGGGACTACAATGAGCAGTTCTTC.

This clonotype was observed a handful of times. This sequence joins TRBV20-1 and TRBJ2-1; D uncertain. The DNA matches TRBJ2-7 better at its end, which makes the J call doubtful. The CDR3 consists of 16 residues. The germline V gene encodes CDR1 DFQATT and CDR2 SNEGSKA (reference sequence). The CDR3 DNA sequence: TGCAGTGCTCGATGGTTTACCAGGAGCTCCTACAATGAGCAGTACTTC. Translated: CSARWFTRSSYNEQYF.

The gene calls are TRBV7-8 and TRBJ1-1; no clear D gene. Trimming left V 4 bases short and J 5 bases short, with 11 bases between. The germline gives CDR1 SGHVS, CDR2 FQNEAQ. This CDR3 is built from 13 residues. CDR3 DNA: TGTGCCAGCAGCTCAGATGTTGGGACTGAAGCTTTCTTT. The encoded protein is CASSSDVGTEAFF.

For this clonotype: A much larger clone differs by one base, so this may be a read error. CDR3 coding DNA: TGTGCCAGCAGTTTAAGGGGCAGGGGGATCTACGAGCAGTACTTC. It translates to CASSLRGRGIYEQYF. The genes are TRBV28 and TRBJ2-7; TRBD1 matches 7 bases. The length of the CDR3 is 15 residues. V shed 2 bases, J shed 3 bases, and the junction held 7 bases outside the gene matches. CDR1 and CDR2 (germline): MDHEN, SYDVKM.

This clonotype has ten or more counts. J is TRBJ2-1 and V is TRBV4-1, with D unresolved. Per germline, CDR1 MGHRA and CDR2 YSYEKL. The CDR3 runs to 13 residues. V was cut by 8 bases and J by 4 bases, with 12 bases left in between. The CDR3, as DNA: TGCGCCAGCGGTCCCGGCCAATACAATGAGCAGTTCTTC. It translates to CASGPGQYNEQFF.

The chain carries TRBV20-1 and TRBJ1-2; 7 bases are shared with TRBD1. The CDR3 runs 13 residues. With 4 bases clipped from V and 6 bases from J, the junction kept 8 bases outside the gene matches. CDR1 DFQATT and CDR2 SNEGSKA come from the germline V gene (reference sequence). CDR3 amino acids: CSANPRQGDGYTF. The CDR3 coding sequence is TGCAGTGCTAACCCTAGACAGGGAGATGGCTACACCTTC.

V is TRBV28 and J is TRBJ1-1; D uncertain. Germline CDR1 and CDR2: MDHEN and SYDVKM. V lost 9 bases and J 10 bases, leaving 18 bases between the germline ends. This CDR3 comprises 12 residues. The CDR3: CASKRYDEAAFF. The CDR3 DNA reads as TGTGCCAGTAAACGCTACGATGAGGCAGCTTTCTTT.

This clonotype was counted ten times or more. The chain carries TRBV29-1 and TRBJ2-7; D is tentatively TRBD1 or TRBD2 (5 bases each). The germline CDR1 and CDR2 sequences are SQVTM and ANQGSEA. CDR3 length equals 12 residues. V was pared by 6 bases and J by 4 bases, with 13 bases between. CDR3 sequence (DNA): TGCAGCGTCAAAGGGACGGATTACGAGCAGTACTTC. This sequence encodes CSVKGTDYEQYF.

This clonotype has ten or more counts. This sequence joins TRBV12-3 or TRBV12-4 and TRBJ2-5, with D perhaps TRBD1 (5 bases). The length of the CDR3 is 13 residues. V lost 5 bases, J lost 2 bases, and 9 bases lay in between. The CDR3 loop is CASSATGQETQYF. In DNA form, the CDR3 reads TGTGCCAGCAGTGCCACAGGTCAAGAGACCCAGTACTTC.

The V gene is TRBV20-1, the J gene TRBJ2-7, with D possibly matching TRBD2 (5 bases). The germline V and J ends were trimmed by 1 base and 4 bases, with 8 bases remaining between them. Per germline, CDR1 DFQATT and CDR2 SNEGSKA (reference sequence). The CDR3 is 12 amino acids. The CDR3 DNA follows: TGCAGTGCTAGAGCCGAGGGTTACGAGCAGTACTTC. It is translated as CSARAEGYEQYF.

V usage is TRBV29-1 and J usage is TRBJ1-1, with D perhaps TRBD1 (5 bases). Deletions cut 6 bases from V and 7 bases from J, with 12 bases between. Looked up from germline, CDR1 is SQVTM and CDR2 is ANQGSEA. The CDR3 runs to 11 residues. The CDR3 nucleotides read TGCAGCGTCGTGACAGTGGGTGAAGCTTTCTTT. Translated: CSVVTVGEAFF.

This clonotype appeared many times. The rearrangement joins TRBV5-1 to TRBJ2-7, with TRBD2 matching 8 bases. CDR3 length: 13 residues. Germline CDR1 reads SGHRS; CDR2 reads YFSETQ. J gave up 4 bases and V 4 bases, and 4 bases lay outside the gene matches. In nucleotides, the CDR3 is TGCGCCAGCAGCCGGGGACTAGTTTACGAGCAGTACTTC. It yields the protein CASSRGLVYEQYF.